This entry features one T cell receptor beta chain sequence. The sample originates from a study of technical replicates of blood from a few donors. After removal of 6 bases from V and 4 bases from J, the junction contained 13 bases not matched to a gene. Germline loops: CDR1 LNHDA, CDR2 SQIVND (reference sequence). This CDR3 is 17 amino acids long. Profiled with immunoSEQ multiplex PCR; TCRdb holds only in-frame clones, not every one. The profile covers just under 100,000 clones, with 95% appearing a single time and around 0.21% taken by the ten largest. The receptor was derived from a human donor in good health. What was sequenced was T cells isolated from PBMCs. V gene TRBV19 combines with J gene TRBJ1-4, with TRBD1 matching 8 bases. CDR3 loop: CASSMRRTGTINEKLFF. The CDR3 DNA follows: TGTGCCAGTAGCATGAGGAGGACAGGGACCATTAATGAAAAACTGTTTTTT.